This TCR beta chain appears in the sequencing data of a study of blood T cells in healthy people across ages. Germline CDR1 and CDR2: SGHVS and FNYEAQ. This CDR3 has 16 residues. V shed 1 base and J shed 5 bases, with 17 bases lying between them. PCR was performed a second time for roughly 7 to 11 cycles using a sample-barcoded 5' primer and a J-beta primer mix. MiXCR, applied by TCRdb to the 5' RACE reads, yields one record per CDR3 protein. The profile shows about 780,000 distinct CDR3 sequences, 62% of them singletons. This clonotype was seen a single time. PBMCs, at least 6 million per sample, were isolated.

The chain employs TRBV7-6 and TRBJ2-5, with a tentative D call TRBD1 (7 bases). The sequence was obtained from a man aged 25 to 40 in good health. The specimen sequenced was blood. CDR3: CASSLGPQGGRETQYF. The CDR3 DNA sequence: TGTGCCAGCAGCTTAGGGCCGCAGGGGGGTCGCGAGACCCAGTACTTC.